The sequence of this T cell receptor (beta chain) was determined in a study of blood T cell repertoires in COVID-19. Study-wide context: Whether acute or convalescent, the COVID-19 samples came from the United States, Italy and Spain. The cDNA or gDNA used as material had been derived from T cells, B-cell-depleted T cells, or PBMCs.

This clone has a handful of counts. The data were produced by immunoSEQ multiplex PCR, yet TCRdb's version contains in-frame clones alone and is incomplete. The sample records fewer than 300,000 clones, around 78% being singletons. Between the trimmed V and J ends, which lost 1 base and 0 bases, there was a span of 7 bases. CDR3 size: 15 residues. Germline-derived CDR1 and CDR2 are KGHSH and LQKENI. The TCR was taken from a woman in her sixties or seventies with active or convalescent COVID-19. This chain connects TRBV18 to TRBJ1-5, with no clear D. Sequenced input: peripheral blood. In nucleotides, the CDR3 is TGTGCCAGCTCACCACGCGGGGATAGCAATCAGCCCCAGCATTTT. This sequence encodes CASSPRGDSNQPQHF.